This T cell receptor (beta chain) came from a study of regulatory T cells in long-lasting Graves disease. Across the study: In persistent Graves' disease, antithyroid drugs had been taken for over 5 years and TSH receptor antibodies stayed positive.

The CDR3 sequence is 14 residues long. The germline gives CDR1 SNHLY, CDR2 FYNNEI. Construction of TCR beta libraries relied on iRepertoire HTBI primers and on Arm-PCR targeting CDR3 regions. In the original analysis: Identification yielded around 64 TRBV and over eleven TRBJ segments across samples. TCRdb called the multiplex PCR reads again in MiXCR, with one record for every CDR3 protein. V and J calls and clone size were set by TCRdb, not the authors. Of 650,000 to 700,000 distinct CDR3 sequences listed, about 32% were seen once; the top ten hold 35% to 55%. Study outcomes and limitations: TRBV28, TRBJ1-2 and TRBJ2-5 were segments that persistent disease favored.

Time point specified: persistent/refractory GD, antithyroid drugs over 5 years with positive TRAb. Construction of the TCR library relied on RNA isolated from PBMCs. A note on this clonotype: Antigen: not known. At one end the junction does not follow the germline gene, possibly because of a read error.

The rearrangement uses TRBV2 and TRBJ1-5, with D possibly matching TRBD1 (6 bases). The clonotype originates from a female donor with Graves disease. This specimen was peripheral blood mononuclear cells (PBMCs), taken when the disease was refractory, from a patient treated with antithyroid drugs. CDR3 sequence reads: CACRLQGSNQPQHF. In nucleotides, the CDR3 is TGTGCCTGCAGGCTACAGGGCAGCAATCAGCCCCAGCATTTT.